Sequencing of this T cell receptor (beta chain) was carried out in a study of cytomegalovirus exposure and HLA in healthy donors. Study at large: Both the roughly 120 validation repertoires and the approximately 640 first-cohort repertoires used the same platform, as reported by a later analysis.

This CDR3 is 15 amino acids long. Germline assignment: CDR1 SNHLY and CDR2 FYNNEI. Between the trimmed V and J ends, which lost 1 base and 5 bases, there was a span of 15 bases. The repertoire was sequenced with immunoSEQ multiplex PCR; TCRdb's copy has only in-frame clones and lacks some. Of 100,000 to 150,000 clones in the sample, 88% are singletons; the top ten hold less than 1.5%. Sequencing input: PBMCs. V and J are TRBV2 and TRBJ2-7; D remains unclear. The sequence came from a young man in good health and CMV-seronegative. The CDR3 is CASSEETSLDNEQYF. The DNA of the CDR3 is TGTGCCAGCAGTGAAGAGACAAGCTTGGATAACGAGCAGTACTTC.